This TCR beta chain appears in the sequencing data of a study of T cells after yellow fever vaccination. Across the whole study: Libraries from low-cell-number fractions were prepared with the SMART-Seq v4 Ultra Low Input RNA kit.

They built TCR cDNA with 5'RACE template switching, a step that put in a universal primer site and UMIs. TCRdb passed the 5' RACE reads through MiXCR, listing each CDR3 protein once. The table records some 120,000 distinct CDR3 sequences, 12% to 15% of them present only once. The V end was cut by 3 bases, the J end by 5 bases, with 19 bases between. The CDR3 has 17 amino acids. Germline lookup yields CDR1 MGHRA and CDR2 YSYEKL. This sequence joins TRBV4-1 and TRBJ2-2; maybe TRBD2 (7 bases). This receptor was taken from a man aged 18-30 years who received the YFV17D yellow fever vaccine. This specimen consisted of CD8+ T cells sorted from PBMCs, obtained 5 days after the yellow fever booster vaccination. CDR3 DNA sequence: TGCGCCAGCAGCCACCCCCCTTTGGGGGGGGCGACCGGGGAGCTGTTTTTT. Translation gives CASSHPPLGGATGELFF.